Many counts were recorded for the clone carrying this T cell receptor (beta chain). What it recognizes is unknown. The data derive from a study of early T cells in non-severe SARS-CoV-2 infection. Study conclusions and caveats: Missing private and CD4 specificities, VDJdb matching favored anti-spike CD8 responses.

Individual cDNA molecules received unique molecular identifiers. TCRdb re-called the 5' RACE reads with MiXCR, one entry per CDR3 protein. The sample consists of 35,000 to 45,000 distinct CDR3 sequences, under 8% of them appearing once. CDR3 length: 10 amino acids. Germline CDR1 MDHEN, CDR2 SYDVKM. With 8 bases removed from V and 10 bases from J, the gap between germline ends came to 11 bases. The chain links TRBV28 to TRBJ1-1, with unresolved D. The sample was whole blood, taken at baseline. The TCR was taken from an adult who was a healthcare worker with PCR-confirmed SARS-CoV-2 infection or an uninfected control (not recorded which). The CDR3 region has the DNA TGTGCCAGCTCTGTCGCCAGAGCTTTCTTT. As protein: CASSVARAFF.